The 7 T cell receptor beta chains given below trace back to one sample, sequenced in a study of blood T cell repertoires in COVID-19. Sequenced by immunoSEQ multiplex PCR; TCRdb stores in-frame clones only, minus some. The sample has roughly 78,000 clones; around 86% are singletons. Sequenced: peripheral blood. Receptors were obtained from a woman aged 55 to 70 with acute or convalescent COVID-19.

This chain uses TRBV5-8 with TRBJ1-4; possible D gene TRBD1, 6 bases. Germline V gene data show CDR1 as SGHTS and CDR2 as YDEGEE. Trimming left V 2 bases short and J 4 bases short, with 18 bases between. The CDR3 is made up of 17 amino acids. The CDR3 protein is CASSFGGASAFNEKLFF. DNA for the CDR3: TGTGCCAGCAGCTTTGGGGGGGCCAGCGCCTTTAATGAAAAACTGTTTTTT.

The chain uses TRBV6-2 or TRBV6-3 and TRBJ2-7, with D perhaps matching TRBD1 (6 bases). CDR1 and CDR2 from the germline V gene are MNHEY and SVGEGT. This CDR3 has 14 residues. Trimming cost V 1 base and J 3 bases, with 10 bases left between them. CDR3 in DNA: TGTGCCAGCAGTTACTACGGACAGATCTACGAGCAGTACTTC. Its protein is CASSYYGQIYEQYF.

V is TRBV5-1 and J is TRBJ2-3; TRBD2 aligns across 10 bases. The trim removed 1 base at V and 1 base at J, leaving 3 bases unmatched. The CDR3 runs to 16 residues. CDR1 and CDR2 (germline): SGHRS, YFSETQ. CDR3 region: CASSLYGLAGTDTQYF. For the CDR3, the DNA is TGCGCCAGCAGCTTGTATGGACTAGCGGGCACAGATACGCAGTATTTT. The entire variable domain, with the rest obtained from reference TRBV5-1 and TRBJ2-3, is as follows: KAGVTQTPRYLIKTRGQQVTLSCSPISGHRSVSWYQQTPGQGLQFLFEYFSETQRNKGNFPGRFSGRQFSNSRSEMNVSTLELGDSALYLCASSLYGLAGTDTQYFGPGTRLTVL.

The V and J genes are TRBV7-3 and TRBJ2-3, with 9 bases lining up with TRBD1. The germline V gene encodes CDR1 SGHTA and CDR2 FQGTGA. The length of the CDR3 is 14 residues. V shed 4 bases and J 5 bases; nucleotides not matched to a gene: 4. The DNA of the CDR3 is TGTGCCAGCAGCTGGACAGGGGCGGGAGATACGCAGTATTTT. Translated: CASSWTGAGDTQYF. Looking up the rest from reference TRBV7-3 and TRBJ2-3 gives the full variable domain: GAGVSQTPSNKVTEKGKYVELRCDPISGHTALYWYRQSLGQGPEFLIYFQGTGAADDSGLPNDRFFAVRPEGSVSTLKIQRTERGDSAVYLCASSWTGAGDTQYFGPGTRLTVL.

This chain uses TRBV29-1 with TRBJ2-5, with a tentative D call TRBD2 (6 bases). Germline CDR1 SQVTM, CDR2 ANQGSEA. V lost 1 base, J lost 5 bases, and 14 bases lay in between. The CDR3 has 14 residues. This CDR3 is CSVEGTIGGETQYF. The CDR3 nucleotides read TGCAGCGTTGAAGGGACTATTGGGGGGGAGACCCAGTACTTC.

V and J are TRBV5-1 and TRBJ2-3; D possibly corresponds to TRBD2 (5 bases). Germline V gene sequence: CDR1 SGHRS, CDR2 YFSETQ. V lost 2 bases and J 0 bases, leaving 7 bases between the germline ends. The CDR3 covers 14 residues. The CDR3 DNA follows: TGCGCCAGCAGCTTACTAGATAGCACAGATACGCAGTATTTT. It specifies CASSLLDSTDTQYF.

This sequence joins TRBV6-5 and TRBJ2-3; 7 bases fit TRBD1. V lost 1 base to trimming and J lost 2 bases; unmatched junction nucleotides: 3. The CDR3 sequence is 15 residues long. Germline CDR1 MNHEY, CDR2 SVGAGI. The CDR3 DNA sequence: TGTGCCAGCAGTTACTTAGGGGGCACCACAGATACGCAGTATTTT. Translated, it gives CASSYLGGTTDTQYF.